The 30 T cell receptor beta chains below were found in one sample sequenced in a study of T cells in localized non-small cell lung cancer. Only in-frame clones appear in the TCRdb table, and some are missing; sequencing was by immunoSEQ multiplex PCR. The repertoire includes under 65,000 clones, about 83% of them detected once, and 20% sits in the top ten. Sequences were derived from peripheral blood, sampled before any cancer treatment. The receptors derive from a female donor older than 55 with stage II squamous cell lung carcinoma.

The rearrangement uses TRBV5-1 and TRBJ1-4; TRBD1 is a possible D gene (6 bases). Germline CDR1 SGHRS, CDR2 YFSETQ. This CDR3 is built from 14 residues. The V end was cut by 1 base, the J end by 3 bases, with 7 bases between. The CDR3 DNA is TGCGCCAGCAGCTTGAAGGGGGCTAATGAAAAACTGTTTTTT. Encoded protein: CASSLKGANEKLFF.

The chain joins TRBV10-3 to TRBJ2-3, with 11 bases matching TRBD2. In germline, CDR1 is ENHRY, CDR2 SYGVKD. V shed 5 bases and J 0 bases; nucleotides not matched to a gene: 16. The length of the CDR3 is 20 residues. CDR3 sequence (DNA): TGTGCCATCAGTTTCGACCCGAGGGCTAGCGGGGGGTCTAGCACAGATACGCAGTATTTT. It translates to CAISFDPRASGGSSTDTQYF.

CDR3 sequence reads: CASSFELGSQSSGANVLTF. The CDR3 region has the DNA TGTGCCAGCAGCTTCGAACTGGGCAGCCAGAGCTCTGGGGCCAACGTCCTGACTTTC. The chain couples TRBV7-3 to TRBJ2-6; D unclear. CDR1 SGHTA and CDR2 FQGTGA come from the germline V gene. CDR3 length: 19 residues. Trimming pared 3 bases from V and 0 bases from J, leaving 18 bases between.

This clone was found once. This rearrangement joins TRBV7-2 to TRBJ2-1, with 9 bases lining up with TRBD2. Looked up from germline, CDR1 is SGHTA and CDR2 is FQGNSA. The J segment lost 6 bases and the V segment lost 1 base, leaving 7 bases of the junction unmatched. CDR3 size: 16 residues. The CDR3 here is CASSLDATSGINEQFF. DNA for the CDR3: TGTGCCAGCAGCTTAGATGCGACTAGCGGAATCAATGAGCAGTTCTTC. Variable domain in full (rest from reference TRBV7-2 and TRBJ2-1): GAGVSQSPSNKVTEKGKDVELRCDPISGHTALYWYRQSLGQGLEFLIYFQGNSAPDKSGLPSDRFSAERTGGSVSTLTIQRTQQEDSAVYLCASSLDATSGINEQFFGPGTRLTVL.

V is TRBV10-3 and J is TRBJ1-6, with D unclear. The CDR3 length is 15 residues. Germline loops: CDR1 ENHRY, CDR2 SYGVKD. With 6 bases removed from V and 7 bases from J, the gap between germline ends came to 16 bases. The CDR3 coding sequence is TGTGCCATCAGCGAAGGACGCGGGCAGAATTCACCCCTCCACTTT. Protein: CAISEGRGQNSPLHF.

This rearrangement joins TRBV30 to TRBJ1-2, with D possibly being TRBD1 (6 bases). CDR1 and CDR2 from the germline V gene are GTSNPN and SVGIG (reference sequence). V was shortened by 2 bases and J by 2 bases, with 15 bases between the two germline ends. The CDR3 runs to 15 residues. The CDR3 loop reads CAWSRTTGRNYGYTF. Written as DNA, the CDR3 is TGTGCCTGGAGTAGAACAACAGGGCGGAACTATGGCTACACCTTC.

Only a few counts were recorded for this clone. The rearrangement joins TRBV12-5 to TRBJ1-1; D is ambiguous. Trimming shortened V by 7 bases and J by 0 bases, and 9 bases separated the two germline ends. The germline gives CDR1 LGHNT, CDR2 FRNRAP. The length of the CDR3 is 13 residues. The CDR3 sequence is CASAPGLNTEAFF. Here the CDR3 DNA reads TGTGCTAGTGCTCCGGGATTGAACACTGAAGCTTTCTTT. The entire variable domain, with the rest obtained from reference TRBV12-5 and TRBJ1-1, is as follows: DARVTQTPRHKVTEMGQEVTMRCQPILGHNTVFWYRQTMMQGLELLAYFRNRAPLDDSGMPKDRFSAEMPDATLATLKIQPSEPRDSAVYFCASAPGLNTEAFFGQGTRLTVV.

The CDR3 spells CASSSITPGGTETQYF. DNA of the CDR3: TGTGCCAGCAGCTCCATCACCCCAGGGGGCACGGAGACCCAGTACTTC. The rearrangement joins TRBV7-2 to TRBJ2-5; TRBD1 aligns across 8 bases. J lost 5 bases, V lost 4 bases, and 12 bases had no gene match. This CDR3 contains 16 residues. Germline-derived CDR1 and CDR2 are SGHTA and FQGNSA.

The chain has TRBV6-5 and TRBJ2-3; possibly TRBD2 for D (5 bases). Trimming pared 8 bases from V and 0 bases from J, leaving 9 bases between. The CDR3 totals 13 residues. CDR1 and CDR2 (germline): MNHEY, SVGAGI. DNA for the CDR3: TGTGCCAGCTGGAGGTCTAGCACAGATACGCAGTATTTT. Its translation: CASWRSSTDTQYF.

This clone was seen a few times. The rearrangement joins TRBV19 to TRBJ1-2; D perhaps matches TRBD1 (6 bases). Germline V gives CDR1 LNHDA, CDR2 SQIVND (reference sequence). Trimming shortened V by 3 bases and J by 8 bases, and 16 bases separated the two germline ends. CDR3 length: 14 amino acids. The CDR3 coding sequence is TGTGCCAGTAGTATTGAATCAGGGGCGCGGGGCTACACCTTC. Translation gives CASSIESGARGYTF.

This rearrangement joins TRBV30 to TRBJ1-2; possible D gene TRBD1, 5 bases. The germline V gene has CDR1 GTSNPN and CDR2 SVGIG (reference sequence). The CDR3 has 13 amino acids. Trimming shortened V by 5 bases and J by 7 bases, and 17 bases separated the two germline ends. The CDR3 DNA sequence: TGTGCCTGGGCGGCGGGGGAAACGCGTGGCTACACCTTC. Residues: CAWAAGETRGYTF.

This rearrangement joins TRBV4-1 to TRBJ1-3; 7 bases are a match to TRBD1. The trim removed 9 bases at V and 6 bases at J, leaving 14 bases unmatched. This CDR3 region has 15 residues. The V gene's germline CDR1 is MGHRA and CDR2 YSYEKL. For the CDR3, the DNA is TGCGCCAGTACGTCCCAGGGGGAAAGAGAAAACACCATATATTTT. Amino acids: CASTSQGERENTIYF.

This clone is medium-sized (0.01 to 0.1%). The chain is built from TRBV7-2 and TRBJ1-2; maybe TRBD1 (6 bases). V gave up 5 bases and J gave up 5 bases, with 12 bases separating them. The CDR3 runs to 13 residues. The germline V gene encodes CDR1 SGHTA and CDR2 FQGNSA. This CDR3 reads CASSRDGQYGYTF. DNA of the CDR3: TGTGCCAGCAGCAGAGATGGACAGTATGGCTACACCTTC. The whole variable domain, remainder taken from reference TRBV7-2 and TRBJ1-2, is GAGVSQSPSNKVTEKGKDVELRCDPISGHTALYWYRQSLGQGLEFLIYFQGNSAPDKSGLPSDRFSAERTGGSVSTLTIQRTQQEDSAVYLCASSRDGQYGYTFGSGTRLTVV.

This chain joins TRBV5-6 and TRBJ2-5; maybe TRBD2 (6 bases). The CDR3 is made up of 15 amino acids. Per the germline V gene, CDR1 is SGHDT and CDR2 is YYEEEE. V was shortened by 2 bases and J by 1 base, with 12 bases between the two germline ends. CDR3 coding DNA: TGTGCCAGCAGCTTCTCCGGGGGTATCCAAGAGACCCAGTACTTC. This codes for CASSFSGGIQETQYF.

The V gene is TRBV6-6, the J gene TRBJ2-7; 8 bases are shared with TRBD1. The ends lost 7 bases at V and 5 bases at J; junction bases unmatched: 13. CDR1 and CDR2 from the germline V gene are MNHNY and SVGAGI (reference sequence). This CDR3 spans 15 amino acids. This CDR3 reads CASTDSDRERNEQYF. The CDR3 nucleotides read TGTGCCAGCACCGACTCGGACAGGGAGCGTAACGAGCAGTACTTC.

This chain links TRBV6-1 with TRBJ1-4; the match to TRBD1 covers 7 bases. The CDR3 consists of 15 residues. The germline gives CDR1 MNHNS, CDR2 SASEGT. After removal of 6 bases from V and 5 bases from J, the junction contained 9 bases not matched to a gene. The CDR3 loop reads CASRPPGTVNEKLFF. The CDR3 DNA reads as TGTGCCAGCAGACCACCCGGGACAGTAAATGAAAAACTGTTTTTT.

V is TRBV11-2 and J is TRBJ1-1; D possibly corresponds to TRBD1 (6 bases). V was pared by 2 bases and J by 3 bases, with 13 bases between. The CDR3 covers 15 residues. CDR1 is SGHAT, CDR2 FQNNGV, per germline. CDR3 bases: TGTGCCAGCAGCTTAATGGGCAGGGGCGACACTGAAGCTTTCTTT. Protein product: CASSLMGRGDTEAFF.

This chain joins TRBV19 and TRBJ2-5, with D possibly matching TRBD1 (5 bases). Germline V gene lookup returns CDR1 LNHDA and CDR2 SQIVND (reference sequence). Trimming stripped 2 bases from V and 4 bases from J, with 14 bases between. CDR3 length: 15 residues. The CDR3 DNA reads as TGTGCCAGTAGTATACCAGGGCGCGTGGGAGAGACCCAGTACTTC. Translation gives CASSIPGRVGETQYF.

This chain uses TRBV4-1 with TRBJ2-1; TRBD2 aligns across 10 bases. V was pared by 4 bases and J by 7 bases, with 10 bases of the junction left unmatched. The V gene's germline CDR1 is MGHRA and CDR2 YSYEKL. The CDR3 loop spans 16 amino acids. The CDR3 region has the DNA TGCGCCAGCAGCCCAATCGGACTAGCGGCTAGGAATGAGCAGTTCTTC. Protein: CASSPIGLAARNEQFF.

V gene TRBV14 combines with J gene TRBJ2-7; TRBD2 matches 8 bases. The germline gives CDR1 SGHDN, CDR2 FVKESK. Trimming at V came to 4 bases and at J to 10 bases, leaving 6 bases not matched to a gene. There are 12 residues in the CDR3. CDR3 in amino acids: CASSLGGGPQYF. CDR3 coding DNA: TGTGCCAGCAGCCTAGGCGGGGGGCCCCAGTACTTC.

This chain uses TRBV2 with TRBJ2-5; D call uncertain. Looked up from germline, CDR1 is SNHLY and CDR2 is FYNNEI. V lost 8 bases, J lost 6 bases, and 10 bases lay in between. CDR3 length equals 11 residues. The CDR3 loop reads CASAPEQTQYF. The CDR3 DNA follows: TGTGCCAGCGCCCCAGAGCAGACCCAGTACTTC. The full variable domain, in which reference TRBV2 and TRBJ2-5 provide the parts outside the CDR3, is EPEVTQTPSHQVTQMGQEVILRCVPISNHLYFYWYRQILGQKVEFLVSFYNNEISEKSEIFDDQFSVERPDGSNFTLKIRSTKLEDSAMYFCASAPEQTQYFGPGTRLLVL.

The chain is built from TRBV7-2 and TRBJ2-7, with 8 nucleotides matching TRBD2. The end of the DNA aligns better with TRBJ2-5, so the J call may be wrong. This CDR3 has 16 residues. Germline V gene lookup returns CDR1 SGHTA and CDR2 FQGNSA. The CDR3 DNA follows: TGTGCCAGCAGCCGGGGGGGACCACTTCGCCAAGAGACCCAGTACTTC. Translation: CASSRGGPLRQETQYF.

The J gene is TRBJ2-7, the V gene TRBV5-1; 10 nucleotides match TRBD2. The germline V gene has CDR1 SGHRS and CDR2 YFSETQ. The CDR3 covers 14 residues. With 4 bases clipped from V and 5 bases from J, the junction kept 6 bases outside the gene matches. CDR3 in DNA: TGCGCCAGCAGCCTAGCGGGGGAAATCAACGAGCAGTACTTC. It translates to CASSLAGEINEQYF.

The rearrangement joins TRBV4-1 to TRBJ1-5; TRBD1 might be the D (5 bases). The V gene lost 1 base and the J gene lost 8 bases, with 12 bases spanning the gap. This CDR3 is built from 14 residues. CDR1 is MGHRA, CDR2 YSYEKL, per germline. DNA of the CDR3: TGCGCCAGCAGCCAAGTCCGCCGGGACGAGCCCCAGCATTTT. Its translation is CASSQVRRDEPQHF.

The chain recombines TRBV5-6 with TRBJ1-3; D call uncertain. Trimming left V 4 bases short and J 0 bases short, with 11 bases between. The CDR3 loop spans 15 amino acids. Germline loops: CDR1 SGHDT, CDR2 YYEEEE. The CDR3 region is CASSHRRDSGNTIYF. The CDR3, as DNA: TGTGCCAGCAGCCATAGACGGGACTCTGGAAACACCATATATTTT.

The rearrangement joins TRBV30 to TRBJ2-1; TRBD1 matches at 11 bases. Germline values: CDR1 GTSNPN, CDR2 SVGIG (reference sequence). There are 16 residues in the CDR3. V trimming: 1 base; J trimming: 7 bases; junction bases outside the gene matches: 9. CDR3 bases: TGTGCCTGGAGTGAGGGACAGGGGGTCGGTGGGAATGAGCAGTTCTTC. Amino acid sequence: CAWSEGQGVGGNEQFF.

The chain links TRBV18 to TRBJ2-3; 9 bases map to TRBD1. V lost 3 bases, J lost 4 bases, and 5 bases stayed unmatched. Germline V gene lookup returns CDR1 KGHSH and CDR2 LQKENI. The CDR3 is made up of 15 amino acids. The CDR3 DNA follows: TGTGCCAGCTCACCGGGGACAGGGCGCCCAGATACGCAGTATTTT. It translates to CASSPGTGRPDTQYF.

This CDR3 is CASSLQRSTDTQYF. In DNA form, the CDR3 reads TGTGCCAGCAGCTTACAGCGGAGCACAGATACGCAGTATTTT. The V gene is TRBV7-3, the J gene TRBJ2-3; D might be TRBD2 (5 bases). The CDR3 loop spans 14 amino acids. Germline V gene lookup returns CDR1 SGHTA and CDR2 FQGTGA. Trimming took 2 bases from V and 0 from J, leaving 6 bases between them.

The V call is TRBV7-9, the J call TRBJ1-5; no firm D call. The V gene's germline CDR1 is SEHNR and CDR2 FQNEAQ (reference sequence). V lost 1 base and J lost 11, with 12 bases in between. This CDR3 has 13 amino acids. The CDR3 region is CASSLDGLTSQHF. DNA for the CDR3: TGTGCCAGCAGCTTAGACGGCCTCACGTCCCAGCATTTT.

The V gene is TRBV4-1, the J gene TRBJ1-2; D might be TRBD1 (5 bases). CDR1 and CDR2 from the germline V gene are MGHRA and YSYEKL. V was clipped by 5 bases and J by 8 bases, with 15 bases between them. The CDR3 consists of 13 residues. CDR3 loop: CASSLDGAAGYTF. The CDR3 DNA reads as TGCGCCAGCAGCTTAGACGGGGCAGCGGGCTACACCTTC.